The 14 T cell receptor beta chains listed next were all sequenced from one sample in a study of shared clonotypes between healthy human individuals. TCRdb's table, derived via immunoSEQ multiplex PCR, lists solely in-frame clones and lacks some. The sample lists hundreds of thousands of clones; around two thirds were seen once. Sequenced sample: memory CD4+ T cells sorted from blood. Subset given: CD45RA-negative fraction. These receptors all come from a woman younger than 45 in good health.

This clone was recorded a few times. The chain is built from TRBV2 and TRBJ2-5; the match to TRBD2 covers 13 bases. The CDR3 spans 16 residues. Looked up from germline, CDR1 is SNHLY and CDR2 is FYNNEI. Trimming cost V 7 bases and J 4 bases; bases outside gene matches: 9. CDR3 in DNA: TGTGCCAGCAAGTGGGGACTAGCGGGATGGGCAGAGACCCAGTACTTC. It encodes CASKWGLAGWAETQYF.

CDR3 sequence: CASSPTIAGGSYEQYF. The DNA for the CDR3 is TGTGCCAGCTCACCCACCATTGCGGGAGGTTCCTACGAGCAGTACTTC. The chain combines TRBV18 with TRBJ2-7; 8 positions match TRBD2. V trimming: 3 bases; J trimming: 1 base; junction bases outside the gene matches: 8. Per the germline V gene, CDR1 is KGHSH and CDR2 is LQKENI. The CDR3 length is 16 residues. Based on the CDR3 plus reference TRBV18 and TRBJ2-7, the full variable domain is NAGVMQNPRHLVRRRGQEARLRCSPMKGHSHVYWYRQLPEEGLKFMVYLQKENIIDESGMPKERFSAEFPKEGPSILRIQQVVRGDSAAYFCASSPTIAGGSYEQYFGPGTRLTVT.

There are many counts of this clone. The gene calls are TRBV2 and TRBJ2-7; weak D call: TRBD2 (6 bases). CDR1 SNHLY and CDR2 FYNNEI come from the germline V gene. Trimming took 8 bases from V and 0 from J, leaving 11 bases between them. The CDR3 consists of 13 residues. For the CDR3, the DNA is TGTGCCAGCGAGCGGGTGAACTCCTACGAGCAGTACTTC. This encodes CASERVNSYEQYF.

The V call is TRBV9, the J call TRBJ1-2, with unresolved D. The CDR3 is 12 amino acids. Germline CDR1 SGDLS, CDR2 YYNGEE. The V gene lost 0 bases and the J gene lost 8 bases, with 8 bases spanning the gap. CDR3 loop: CASSVDEEGYTF. The DNA for the CDR3 is TGTGCCAGCAGCGTAGATGAGGAGGGCTACACCTTC.

Comments on this clone: Other DNA sequences in the same sample also yield this CDR3. This chain uses TRBV9 with TRBJ1-5, with D uncertain. Germline V gene lookup returns CDR1 SGDLS and CDR2 YYNGEE. V shed 0 bases and J shed 3 bases, with 4 bases lying between them. The CDR3 is made up of 13 amino acids. CDR3 amino acids: CASSVGPNQPQHF. In DNA form, the CDR3 reads TGTGCCAGCAGCGTAGGTCCCAATCAGCCCCAGCATTTT.

This clone was recorded only once. This chain uses TRBV11-3 with TRBJ2-1; 14 bases align to TRBD2. With V trimmed by 5 bases and J by 7 bases, 7 bases remained unmatched. The CDR3 has 16 residues. Looked up from germline, CDR1 is SGHNT and CDR2 is YENEEA. CDR3: CASSGGTSGSENEQFF. For the CDR3, the DNA is TGTGCCAGCAGCGGCGGGACTAGCGGGAGTGAAAATGAGCAGTTCTTC.

A single count supports this clone. This sequence joins TRBV5-6 and TRBJ2-2; D gene ambiguous. This CDR3 region has 15 residues. Trimming removed 0 bases from V and 1 base from J, with 7 bases in between. The germline V gene has CDR1 SGHDT and CDR2 YYEEEE. The DNA for the CDR3 is TGTGCCAGCAGCTTGGGTTACCAGAACACCGGGGAGCTGTTTTTT. Residues: CASSLGYQNTGELFF.

The sample holds a few counts of this clone. The rearrangement joins TRBV28 to TRBJ2-1, with 11 bases that match TRBD2. Trimming took 6 bases from V and 9 from J; bases not matched to a gene: 10. Per germline, CDR1 MDHEN and CDR2 SYDVKM. CDR3 size: 15 residues. The CDR3 DNA reads TGTGCCAGCAGCCCTACTAGCGGGAGTTCGGGTGAGCAGTTCTTC. Residues: CASSPTSGSSGEQFF.

The V gene is TRBV28, the J gene TRBJ2-1; 12 bases map to TRBD2. This CDR3 comprises 20 residues. Germline V lookup: CDR1 MDHEN, CDR2 SYDVKM. The V and J ends lost 5 bases and 7 bases, in that order; junction bases with no gene match: 21. Here the CDR3 reads CASSLYLAGGLFVMGNEQFF. Here the CDR3 DNA reads TGTGCCAGCAGTCTATACCTAGCGGGAGGGCTGTTCGTTATGGGGAATGAGCAGTTCTTC.

The sample holds a few counts of this clone. This sequence joins TRBV5-1 and TRBJ2-2; possible D gene TRBD1, 6 bases. The V gene lost 4 bases and the J gene lost 4 bases, with 17 bases spanning the gap. The CDR3 contains 16 residues. CDR1 SGHRS and CDR2 YFSETQ come from the germline V gene. The CDR3 DNA is TGCGCCAGCAGCCCCTTTTCGACAGGCCCCACCGGGGAGCTGTTTTTT. Its protein is CASSPFSTGPTGELFF.

V is TRBV23-1 and J is TRBJ2-7, with a possible D match to TRBD1 (6 bases). TRBV23-1 is an ORF; its function is uncertain. Trimming stripped 6 bases from V and 2 bases from J, with 17 bases between. The CDR3 covers 15 residues. The CDR3 nucleotides are TGCGCCAGCAGCCGATTGGACAGTTCCGCCTACGAGCAGTACTTC. Its protein product is CASSRLDSSAYEQYF.

Remarks on this clone: Other nucleotide sequences from this sample produce the same CDR3. This chain connects TRBV2 to TRBJ2-7; weak D call: TRBD2 (6 bases). Trimming removed 6 bases at V and 2 bases at J, with 17 bases between. This CDR3 is 15 amino acids long. The germline V gene encodes CDR1 SNHLY and CDR2 FYNNEI. The CDR3 protein is CASREGRRIPYEQYF. CDR3 DNA sequence: TGTGCCAGCAGGGAGGGACGGAGGATACCCTACGAGCAGTACTTC.

The chain carries TRBV27 and TRBJ2-3, with TRBD1 matching over 7 bases. This CDR3 has 14 amino acids. After removal of 3 bases from V and 5 bases from J, the junction contained 5 bases not matched to a gene. Germline values: CDR1 MNHEY, CDR2 SMNVEV (reference sequence). CDR3 DNA: TGTGCCAGCAGTTTTGAGGGGGCGGGAGATACGCAGTATTTT. Translating gives CASSFEGAGDTQYF.

The chain employs TRBV5-1 and TRBJ1-4, with D possibly TRBD1 on 5 matching bases. This CDR3 has 16 amino acids. The V gene's germline CDR1 is SGHRS and CDR2 YFSETQ. Trimming stripped 0 bases from V and 8 bases from J, with 17 bases between. The CDR3 coding sequence is TGCGCCAGCAGCTTGGTCCAGGGACCAGCGAACGAAAAACTGTTTTTT. As protein: CASSLVQGPANEKLFF.